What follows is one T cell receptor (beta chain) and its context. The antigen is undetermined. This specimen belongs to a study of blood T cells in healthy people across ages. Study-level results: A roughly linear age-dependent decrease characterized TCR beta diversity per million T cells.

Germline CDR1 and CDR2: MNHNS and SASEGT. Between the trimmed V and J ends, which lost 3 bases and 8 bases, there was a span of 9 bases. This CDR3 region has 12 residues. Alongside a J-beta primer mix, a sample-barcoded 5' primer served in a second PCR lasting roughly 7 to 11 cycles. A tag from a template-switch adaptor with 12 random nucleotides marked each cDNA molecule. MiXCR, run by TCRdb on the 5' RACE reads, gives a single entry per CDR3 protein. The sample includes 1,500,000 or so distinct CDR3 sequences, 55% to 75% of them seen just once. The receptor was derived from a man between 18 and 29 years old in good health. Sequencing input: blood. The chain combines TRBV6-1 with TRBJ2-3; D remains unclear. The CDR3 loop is CASSDWAPTQYF. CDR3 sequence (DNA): TGTGCCAGCAGTGATTGGGCGCCTACGCAGTATTTT.